The 11 T cell receptor beta chains presented below share a single source sample, sequenced in a study of T-cell reconstitution after alpha-beta-depleted transplantation in children. A library of TCRbeta sequences, prepared with unique molecular identifiers, was generated. TCRdb reprocessed the PCR reads with MiXCR, giving one entry per CDR3 protein. The sample carries about 980,000 distinct CDR3 sequences, around 30% recorded once. This sample comprised PBMCs, mostly from graft donor cells, obtained 360 days after TCRalphabeta/CD19-depleted stem cell transplant. All receptors come from a boy under two years old who had a stem cell transplant for SCID, so the T cells may come from the graft donor.

This clonotype came up a few times. V is TRBV7-3 and J is TRBJ2-2; TRBD1 matches at 8 bases. The length of the CDR3 is 15 residues. Germline CDR1 and CDR2: SGHTA and FQGTGA. With V trimmed by 2 bases and J by 7 bases, 6 bases remained unmatched. The DNA of the CDR3 is TGTGCCAGCAGCTTATTTCAGGGGGCTGGCGGGGAGCTGTTTTTT. This codes for CASSLFQGAGGELFF.

The chain has TRBV5-6 and TRBJ1-1, with 7 bases identical to TRBD1. This CDR3 region has 14 residues. Germline-derived CDR1 and CDR2 are SGHDT and YYEEEE. Trimming cost V 3 bases and J 5 bases; bases outside gene matches: 7. The CDR3 sequence: CASSSNPGGTEAFF. The CDR3 region has the DNA TGTGCCAGCAGCTCCAATCCAGGGGGTACTGAAGCTTTCTTT.

CDR3 protein: CASSYSGPGQGGRNSNQPQHF. DNA for the CDR3: TGTGCCAGCAGTTACTCGGGGCCGGGACAGGGAGGCCGGAATAGCAATCAGCCCCAGCATTTT. This chain links TRBV6-2 or TRBV6-3 with TRBJ1-5, with 9 bases that match TRBD1. The CDR3 sequence is 21 residues long. The ends lost 0 bases at V and 0 bases at J; junction bases unmatched: 15. Germline values: CDR1 MNHEY, CDR2 SVGEGT.

This clonotype was counted between two and nine times. The chain is built from TRBV18 and TRBJ2-7, with 9 bases matching TRBD1. Germline CDR1 KGHSH, CDR2 LQKENI. CDR3 length: 14 residues. V dropped 6 bases and J dropped 4; count of bases not matched to a gene: 7. The CDR3 DNA reads TGTGCCAGCTCGCCTCGGGACAGGGAGTACGAGCAGTACTTC. As protein: CASSPRDREYEQYF.

This clonotype was detected a few times. J is TRBJ2-3 and V is TRBV9; 8 nucleotides align to TRBD2. The CDR3 contains 14 residues. V trimming: 7 bases; J trimming: 3 bases; junction bases outside the gene matches: 7. Per the germline V gene, CDR1 is SGDLS and CDR2 is YYNGEE. The CDR3 DNA is TGTGCCAGCGGTAACGGGGGGGAAACAGATACGCAGTATTTT. It codes for CASGNGGETDTQYF.

The genes are TRBV6-6 and TRBJ1-2; 8 nucleotides line up with TRBD1. V lost 8 bases and J lost 6; bases outside the gene matches: 5. There are 12 residues in the CDR3. The germline V gene has CDR1 MNHNY and CDR2 SVGAGI (reference sequence). The CDR3 here is CASGVTGDGYTF. The CDR3, as DNA: TGTGCCAGCGGTGTGACAGGGGATGGCTACACCTTC.

Here the CDR3 DNA reads TGTGCCAGCAGTATGGGGGGGCAATTAGATACGCAGTATTTT. Protein product: CASSMGGQLDTQYF. V usage is TRBV6-1 and J usage is TRBJ2-3; TRBD2 is a possible D gene (7 bases). The length of the CDR3 is 14 residues. Trimming shortened V by 5 bases and J by 5 bases, and 14 bases separated the two germline ends. Germline assignment: CDR1 MNHNS and CDR2 SASEGT.

The chain employs TRBV20-1 and TRBJ1-6; D unresolved. Germline V lookup: CDR1 DFQATT, CDR2 SNEGSKA (reference sequence). V was clipped by 7 bases and J by 8 bases, with 15 bases between them. The CDR3 is 13 residues long. This chain's CDR3 is CSGWATNYSPLHF. The CDR3 coding sequence is TGCAGTGGATGGGCAACCAATTATTCACCCCTCCACTTT.

The sample holds a few counts of this clonotype. The V gene is TRBV29-1, the J gene TRBJ2-5, with 11 bases fitting TRBD2. There are 16 residues in the CDR3. With V trimmed by 6 bases and J by 5 bases, 14 bases remained unmatched. The germline CDR1 and CDR2 sequences are SQVTM and ANQGSEA. This CDR3 is CSVVGPIAGGPETQYF. In DNA, the CDR3 is TGCAGCGTCGTAGGGCCTATAGCGGGGGGGCCGGAGACCCAGTACTTC.

This clonotype was picked up one time. The chain recombines TRBV4-1 with TRBJ2-2; 10 bases match TRBD2. The V and J ends lost 1 base and 5 bases, in that order; junction bases with no gene match: 16. Germline CDR1 reads MGHRA; CDR2 reads YSYEKL. This CDR3 is built from 20 residues. CDR3 DNA: TGCGCCAGCAGCCAAGGAGTTGTTCTAGCGGGGGCCCTGGGGACCGGGGAGCTGTTTTTT. Residues: CASSQGVVLAGALGTGELFF.

The table lists this clonotype with a few counts. The rearrangement joins TRBV10-2 to TRBJ2-3; TRBD1 might be the D (6 bases). The CDR3 is 15 amino acids. Germline lookup yields CDR1 WSHSY and CDR2 SAAADI. The germline V and J ends were trimmed by 0 bases and 3 bases, with 10 bases remaining between them. The CDR3 coding sequence is TGCGCCAGCAGTGAGTCTGACAGGAGGACAGATACGCAGTATTTT. It is translated as CASSESDRRTDTQYF.